Presented here are 25 T cell receptor beta chains from one specimen sequenced in a study of shared clonotypes between healthy human individuals. Using immunoSEQ multiplex PCR, the repertoire was profiled, and TCRdb retains in-frame clones only, with some absent. Altogether about 510,000 clones are present, 90% to 96% being singletons, with the ten largest covering 0.06%. What was sequenced was naive CD4+ T cells sorted from blood. As to subset: CD45RA+ positively selected. The receptors shown here come from a woman under 40 in good health.

The rearrangement uses TRBV5-6 and TRBJ2-7, with 9 nucleotides matching TRBD2. Trimming took 5 bases from V and 1 from J; bases not matched to a gene: 7. This CDR3 has 15 residues. The germline V gene has CDR1 SGHDT and CDR2 YYEEEE. The CDR3 sequence is CASRFAGLASYEQYF. The CDR3 region has the DNA TGTGCCAGCAGGTTTGCTGGACTAGCGTCCTACGAGCAGTACTTC.

The chain has TRBV5-6 and TRBJ2-7; D is unresolved. The CDR3 covers 15 residues. V was trimmed by 0 bases and J by 2 bases, leaving 12 bases between them. Germline V gives CDR1 SGHDT, CDR2 YYEEEE. The CDR3 reads CASSLAGRETYEQYF. The CDR3 DNA follows: TGTGCCAGCAGCTTGGCCGGTAGAGAAACCTACGAGCAGTACTTC. The entire variable domain, with the rest obtained from reference TRBV5-6 and TRBJ2-7, is as follows: DAGVTQSPTHLIKTRGQQVTLRCSPKSGHDTVSWYQQALGQGPQFIFQYYEEEERQRGNFPDRFSGHQFPNYSSELNVNALLLGDSALYLCASSLAGRETYEQYFGPGTRLTVT.

The V gene is TRBV28, the J gene TRBJ2-1; D remains unclear. CDR3 length: 13 residues. CDR1 is MDHEN and CDR2 is SYDVKM in the germline V gene. Trimming took 7 bases from V and 9 from J, leaving 16 bases between them. CDR3 in DNA: TGTGCCAGCACCTTTATGCCGTCTGGTGAGCAGTTCTTC. Translated: CASTFMPSGEQFF.

This chain uses TRBV4-1 with TRBJ2-5; maybe TRBD2 (5 bases). The DNA end lines up better with TRBJ2-7; the J call may be wrong. The CDR3 runs to 17 residues. CDR1 and CDR2 from the germline V gene are MGHRA and YSYEKL. The CDR3 is CASSQESGRSLGSEQYF. In DNA form, the CDR3 reads TGCGCCAGCAGCCAAGAGTCCGGACGCTCCTTGGGGAGCGAGCAGTACTTC.

The chain links TRBV28 to TRBJ2-7; 8 nucleotides line up with TRBD2. Germline CDR1 reads MDHEN; CDR2 reads SYDVKM. The CDR3 length is 15 residues. The J segment lost 3 bases and the V segment lost 3 bases, leaving 7 bases of the junction unmatched. CDR3 DNA: TGTGCCAGCAGTTTTGTGGCGAGCGGGAGCTACGAGCAGTACTTC. It specifies CASSFVASGSYEQYF.

About this clone: Within the sample, other DNA sequences also encode this same CDR3. The genes are TRBV5-1 and TRBJ2-1; the match to TRBD2 covers 13 bases. V gave up 4 bases and J gave up 0 bases; unmatched junction bases: 1. The CDR3 is 16 residues long. The germline CDR1 and CDR2 sequences are SGHRS and YFSETQ. The CDR3 sequence: CASSRTSGSSYNEQFF. Here the CDR3 DNA reads TGCGCCAGCAGCAGGACTAGCGGGAGCTCCTACAATGAGCAGTTCTTC.

This clone came up a few times. The J gene is TRBJ1-1, the V gene TRBV10-3; no clear D. This CDR3 comprises 13 residues. Trimming took 2 bases from V and 3 from J, leaving 7 bases between them. Germline CDR1 is ENHRY and CDR2 is SYGVKD. Here the CDR3 reads CAISESEDTEAFF. As DNA, the CDR3 is TGTGCCATCAGTGAGAGCGAAGACACTGAAGCTTTCTTT.

This rearrangement joins TRBV19 to TRBJ1-2; 11 bases align to TRBD1. Germline CDR1 reads LNHDA; CDR2 reads SQIVND (reference sequence). The CDR3 extends over 13 amino acids. J gave up 3 bases and V 8 bases, and 2 bases lay outside the gene matches. The CDR3, as DNA: TGTGCCAGTTGGACAGGGGGCGACTATGGCTACACCTTC. Translating it yields CASWTGGDYGYTF. The full variable domain, in which reference TRBV19 and TRBJ1-2 provide the parts outside the CDR3, is DGGITQSPKYLFRKEGQNVTLSCEQNLNHDAMYWYRQDPGQGLRLIYYSQIVNDFQKGDIAEGYSVSREKKESFPLTVTSAQKNPTAFYLCASWTGGDYGYTFGSGTRLTVV.

This CDR3 is CASRASGTYEQYF. CDR3 nucleotides: TGTGCCAGCAGAGCTAGCGGAACTTACGAGCAGTACTTC. The chain recombines TRBV27 with TRBJ2-7; 7 nucleotides match TRBD2. V trimming: 6 bases; J trimming: 4 bases; junction bases outside the gene matches: 6. Germline CDR1 is MNHEY and CDR2 is SMNVEV (reference sequence). The CDR3 extends over 13 amino acids.

The chain links TRBV5-1 to TRBJ2-2; the match to TRBD1 covers 7 bases. After removal of 3 bases from V and 0 bases from J, the junction contained 5 bases not matched to a gene. The CDR3 totals 16 residues. The germline gives CDR1 SGHRS, CDR2 YFSETQ. The CDR3 DNA follows: TGCGCCAGCAGCTACCCCGGGACAGCGAACACCGGGGAGCTGTTTTTT. Its protein is CASSYPGTANTGELFF.

The chain carries TRBV27 and TRBJ2-3, with unresolved D. Germline loops: CDR1 MNHEY, CDR2 SMNVEV (reference sequence). This CDR3 spans 12 amino acids. The V gene lost 5 bases and the J gene lost 4 bases, with 7 bases spanning the gap. This CDR3 reads CASSPQPDTQYF. DNA of the CDR3: TGTGCCAGCAGTCCTCAGCCAGATACGCAGTATTTT.

This clone was seen just once. V usage is TRBV28 and J usage is TRBJ1-2; D is unresolved. The CDR3 is 13 amino acids. Trimming left V 3 bases short and J 8 bases short, with 13 bases between. Per the germline V gene, CDR1 is MDHEN and CDR2 is SYDVKM. DNA for the CDR3: TGTGCCAGCAGTTTTCCTGGGCAGAACGGCTACACCTTC. It codes for CASSFPGQNGYTF.

A note on this clone: Relative to the germline gene, one junction end is altered; a read error may explain this. CDR3 sequence: CASSGQVPYGQYF. CDR3 sequence (DNA): TGTGCCAGCAGTGGACAGGTCCCATACGGGCAGTACTTC. V usage is TRBV28 and J usage is TRBJ2-7; 7 bases agree with TRBD1. The CDR3 is 13 amino acids. Germline V gives CDR1 MDHEN, CDR2 SYDVKM. Complete variable domain (other parts from reference TRBV28 and TRBJ2-7): DVKVTQSSRYLVKRTGEKVFLECVQDMDHENMFWYRQDPGLGLRLIYFSYDVKMKEKGDIPEGYSVSREKKERFSLILESASTNQTSMYLCASSGQVPYGQYFGPGTRLTVT.

This chain's CDR3 is CASSPMLSGNTEAFF. The CDR3 bases are TGTGCCAGCAGCCCTATGCTATCCGGGAACACTGAAGCTTTCTTT. V gene TRBV28 combines with J gene TRBJ1-1; D remains ambiguous. CDR1 is MDHEN and CDR2 is SYDVKM in the germline V gene. Trimming removed 6 bases at V and 1 base at J, with 15 bases between. The CDR3 is 15 residues long.

This clone has just a few counts. The chain is built from TRBV19 and TRBJ1-5; D may be TRBD1 (5 bases). Trimming removed 3 bases at V and 3 bases at J, with 12 bases between. The CDR3 has 15 residues. CDR1 and CDR2 (germline): LNHDA, SQIVND (reference sequence). Here the CDR3 reads CASSIEGLNNQPQHF. The DNA of the CDR3 is TGTGCCAGTAGTATCGAGGGACTCAACAATCAGCCCCAGCATTTT.

The chain uses TRBV25-1 and TRBJ2-1; D remains ambiguous. This CDR3 is built from 13 residues. In germline, CDR1 is MGHDK, CDR2 SYGVNS. The V end was cut by 6 bases, the J end by 1 base, with 7 bases between. The CDR3 DNA is TGTGCCAGCAGAAGGATGTCCTACAATGAGCAGTTCTTC. This gives the protein CASRRMSYNEQFF.

The rearrangement joins TRBV2 to TRBJ1-5; no reliable D call. V was trimmed by 6 bases and J by 3 bases, leaving 15 bases between them. The V gene's germline CDR1 is SNHLY and CDR2 FYNNEI. The CDR3 loop spans 15 amino acids. The CDR3 loop reads CASSQESVSNQPQHF. The CDR3 DNA sequence: TGTGCCAGCAGCCAGGAGTCAGTCTCCAATCAGCCCCAGCATTTT. The variable domain in full, completed from reference TRBV2 and TRBJ1-5, reads EPEVTQTPSHQVTQMGQEVILRCVPISNHLYFYWYRQILGQKVEFLVSFYNNEISEKSEIFDDQFSVERPDGSNFTLKIRSTKLEDSAMYFCASSQESVSNQPQHFGDGTRLSIL.

The genes are TRBV28 and TRBJ2-5; D possibly corresponds to TRBD2 (7 bases). Near its end, the DNA agrees better with TRBJ2-7, so the J call may be wrong. Per the germline V gene, CDR1 is MDHEN and CDR2 is SYDVKM. The CDR3 runs 16 residues. CDR3 amino acids: CASSPGGRGISYEQYF. The CDR3 DNA reads TGTGCCAGCAGCCCCGGGGGGCGGGGCATCTCCTACGAGCAGTACTTC.

The chain combines TRBV7-3 with TRBJ2-1; 11 bases fit TRBD2. The CDR3 sequence is 16 residues long. The germline gives CDR1 SGHTA, CDR2 FQGTGA. The V gene end was trimmed by 5 bases and the J gene end by 3 bases; junction bases not matched to a gene: 6. CDR3 residues: CASSGSGRALYNEQFF. In DNA, the CDR3 is TGTGCCAGCAGCGGTAGCGGGAGGGCCCTCTACAATGAGCAGTTCTTC.

This clone was recorded once. The chain uses TRBV27 and TRBJ1-1; 12 bases fit TRBD1. The CDR3 runs to 17 residues. V lost 3 bases to trimming and J lost 4 bases; unmatched junction nucleotides: 9. The germline V gene encodes CDR1 MNHEY and CDR2 SMNVEV (reference sequence). CDR3 in amino acids: CASSFQGDRGPVTEAFF. The CDR3 DNA reads TGTGCCAGCAGTTTCCAAGGGGACAGGGGGCCGGTCACTGAAGCTTTCTTT.

This rearrangement joins TRBV19 to TRBJ1-5; D ambiguous. V was pared by 7 bases and J by 3 bases, with 13 bases between. Germline V lookup: CDR1 LNHDA, CDR2 SQIVND (reference sequence). The CDR3 spans 14 residues. The CDR3 reads CASTAGGSNQPQHF. CDR3 coding DNA: TGTGCCAGTACCGCAGGCGGGTCCAATCAGCCCCAGCATTTT.

The rearrangement links TRBV7-8 to TRBJ2-1, with D perhaps TRBD1 (5 bases). In germline, CDR1 is SGHVS, CDR2 FQNEAQ. V was pared by 3 bases and J by 8 bases, with 11 bases between. CDR3 length: 13 amino acids. The CDR3 is CASSFRTRHEQFF. The CDR3 DNA follows: TGTGCCAGCAGCTTCCGGACAAGGCATGAGCAGTTCTTC.

The chain is built from TRBV10-3 and TRBJ1-5; D is ambiguous. The V and J ends lost 5 bases and 1 base respectively, with 6 bases between them. Germline CDR1 is ENHRY and CDR2 is SYGVKD. The CDR3 length is 13 residues. For the CDR3, the DNA is TGTGCCATCAGTCCCGACAGCAATCAGCCCCAGCATTTT. It is translated as CAISPDSNQPQHF.

The V gene is TRBV5-1, the J gene TRBJ2-5; 7 positions match TRBD2. CDR1 and CDR2 from the germline V gene are SGHRS and YFSETQ. Germline trimming cut 2 bases from V and 2 bases from J; bases unmatched to any gene: 9. There are 16 residues in the CDR3. The DNA of the CDR3 is TGCGCCAGCAGCTTACCGTGGGGGGAGGGTCAAGAGACCCAGTACTTC. Encoded protein: CASSLPWGEGQETQYF.

The V call is TRBV15, the J call TRBJ1-5; D is uncertain. The CDR3 totals 15 residues. CDR1 is LNHNV, CDR2 YYDKDF, per germline (reference sequence). With 2 bases removed from V and 7 bases from J, the gap between germline ends came to 15 bases. The CDR3 region has the DNA TGTGCCACCAGCAGAACCAATCTGGGATACCAGCCCCAGCATTTT. Translation: CATSRTNLGYQPQHF. Full variable domain (rest looked up from reference TRBV15 and TRBJ1-5): DAMVIQNPRYQVTQFGKPVTLSCSQTLNHNVMYWYQQKSSQAPKLLFHYYDKDFNNEADTPDNFQSRRPNTSFCFLDIRSPGLGDTAMYLCATSRTNLGYQPQHFGDGTRLSIL.